The 23 T cell receptor beta chains below were found in one sample sequenced in a study of regulatory T cells in long-lasting Graves disease. Time point here: newly diagnosed GD, antithyroid drugs for less than 3 months. Following extraction of RNA from PBMCs, that RNA was used to make the TCR library. Relying on iRepertoire HTBI primers and Arm-PCR of CDR3 regions, the team built TCR beta libraries. One entry per CDR3 protein, called by TCRdb with MiXCR from the multiplex PCR reads. The data hold about 400,000 distinct CDR3 sequences, with about 15% observed a single time. These data also featured in a second study, about T cells in Graves' hyperthyroidism and ophthalmopathy.

This specimen consisted of peripheral blood mononuclear cells (PBMCs), obtained at new diagnosis, from a patient treated with antithyroid drugs. The receptors come from a middle-aged woman with Graves disease.

The gene calls are TRBV2 and TRBJ2-1, with TRBD2 matching 8 bases. Germline V gene lookup returns CDR1 SNHLY and CDR2 FYNNEI. The J segment lost 4 bases and the V segment lost 5 bases, leaving 13 bases of the junction unmatched. The CDR3 is 17 residues long. CDR3 sequence reads: CASSTRGLAGMYNEQFF. CDR3 sequence (DNA): TGTGCCAGCAGTACCCGGGGGCTAGCGGGTATGTACAATGAGCAGTTCTTC.

Details on this clonotype: This clone may be a read error of a much larger clone one base away. CDR3 nucleotides: TGTGCCAGCAGTTACGACGAGGGGGGTCGGAATGAGCAGTTCTTC. Amino acid sequence: CASSYDEGGRNEQFF. J is TRBJ2-1 and V is TRBV6-2 or TRBV6-3, with D perhaps given as TRBD1 or TRBD2 (6 bases each). The length of the CDR3 is 15 residues. Per germline, CDR1 MNHEY and CDR2 SVGEGT. Trimming shortened V by 2 bases and J by 7 bases, and 15 bases separated the two germline ends.

This chain connects TRBV20-1 to TRBJ2-1; 13 nucleotides line up with TRBD2. Germline V gene data show CDR1 as DFQATT and CDR2 as SNEGSKA (reference sequence). V was pared by 2 bases and J by 9 bases, with 10 bases of the junction left unmatched. The CDR3 is 16 amino acids. In DNA, the CDR3 is TGCAGTGCTAGAAAACCTTTGACTAGCGGGAGGAGTGAGCAGTTCTTC. As protein: CSARKPLTSGRSEQFF.

The chain links TRBV5-1 to TRBJ2-2, with 15 bases fitting TRBD2. Losses at the gene ends were 4 bases for V and 5 bases for J; bases not matched to a gene: 6. Germline CDR1 reads SGHRS; CDR2 reads YFSETQ. This CDR3 contains 17 residues. The CDR3 nucleotides are TGCGCCAGCAGCCTGGGACTAGCGGGAGGCGGAACCGGGGAGCTGTTTTTT. This sequence encodes CASSLGLAGGGTGELFF. Drawing the rest from reference TRBV5-1 and TRBJ2-2, the complete variable domain is KAGVTQTPRYLIKTRGQQVTLSCSPISGHRSVSWYQQTPGQGLQFLFEYFSETQRNKGNFPGRFSGRQFSNSRSEMNVSTLELGDSALYLCASSLGLAGGGTGELFFGEGSRLTVL.

V and J are TRBV27 and TRBJ2-4; 7 bases match TRBD2. Germline lookup yields CDR1 MNHEY and CDR2 SMNVEV (reference sequence). This CDR3 has 16 residues. V gave up 8 bases and J gave up 4 bases; unmatched junction bases: 14. The CDR3 sequence: CASQPSSGSDKNIQYF. CDR3 coding DNA: TGTGCCAGCCAGCCTTCTAGCGGAAGCGATAAAAACATTCAGTACTTC.

V is TRBV24-1 and J is TRBJ2-2; a weak D match, TRBD2 (6 bases). V was shortened by 4 bases and J by 3 bases, with 17 bases between the two germline ends. The CDR3 length is 17 residues. Germline CDR1 and CDR2: KGHDR and SFDVKD. This CDR3 is CATSDPAGGSDTGELFF. CDR3 in DNA: TGTGCCACCAGTGACCCGGCCGGGGGTTCAGACACCGGGGAGCTGTTTTTT.

J is TRBJ2-5 and V is TRBV28; TRBD2 might be the D (5 bases). Germline V gives CDR1 MDHEN, CDR2 SYDVKM. The CDR3 extends over 14 amino acids. Trimming removed 2 bases at V and 5 bases at J, with 12 bases between. DNA for the CDR3: TGTGCCAGCAGTTTAGCAGCTAGCTCCGAGACCCAGTACTTC. Translating it yields CASSLAASSETQYF.

This clonotype was picked up many times. V usage is TRBV11-3 and J usage is TRBJ2-5; D unresolved. V shed 1 base and J shed 5 bases, with 8 bases lying between them. Germline V gene data show CDR1 as SGHNT and CDR2 as YENEEA. The CDR3 is made up of 13 amino acids. DNA of the CDR3: TGTGCCAGCAGCTTAGTCAGAGTGGAGACCCAGTACTTC. Translated: CASSLVRVETQYF.

The sample holds many counts of this clonotype. The chain employs TRBV9 and TRBJ2-5, with D maybe TRBD1 (6 bases). The CDR3 is made up of 16 amino acids. Germline values: CDR1 SGDLS, CDR2 YYNGEE. The V end lost 0 bases, the J end lost 10 bases, and 22 bases lay between the germline ends. The CDR3 DNA reads as TGTGCCAGCAGCGTAGCTACAGAGCCAGGGGAAAGGGACCAGTACTTC. This codes for CASSVATEPGERDQYF.

In its sample, this clonotype was seen a few times. The chain has TRBV28 and TRBJ1-6; D remains ambiguous. The V end lost 10 bases, the J end lost 8 bases, and 12 bases lay between the germline ends. The CDR3 runs to 12 residues. Germline assignment: CDR1 MDHEN and CDR2 SYDVKM. The CDR3 spells CATTFGDSPLHF. In DNA, the CDR3 is TGTGCCACCACGTTCGGGGATTCACCCCTCCACTTT.

This clonotype was recorded at least ten times. J is TRBJ2-1 and V is TRBV28, with TRBD2 identical over 11 bases. The ends lost 1 base at V and 8 bases at J; junction bases unmatched: 7. The CDR3 sequence is 16 residues long. Per the germline V gene, CDR1 is MDHEN and CDR2 is SYDVKM. The chain's CDR3 is CASSLYGTSGRDEQFF. Here the CDR3 DNA reads TGTGCCAGCAGTTTATATGGGACTAGCGGACGGGATGAGCAGTTCTTC.

This clonotype has a count of ten or more. The chain employs TRBV3-1 and TRBJ2-7; D call uncertain. The germline V and J ends were trimmed by 2 bases and 4 bases, with 9 bases remaining between them. Germline V gives CDR1 LGHDT, CDR2 YNNKEL (reference sequence). The CDR3 is made up of 13 amino acids. The CDR3 region has the DNA TGTGCCAGCAGCCAAAGTGATTGGTACGAGCAGTACTTC. Amino acid sequence: CASSQSDWYEQYF.

The chain carries TRBV12-3 or TRBV12-4 and TRBJ2-5; 13 bases agree with TRBD2. This CDR3 has 16 amino acids. V was clipped by 2 bases and J by 4 bases; unmatched bases: 4. CDR3 sequence reads: CASSLSGLAGVETQYF. The CDR3 region has the DNA TGTGCCAGCAGTTTATCAGGACTAGCGGGAGTAGAGACCCAGTACTTC.

About this clonotype: A much larger clone lies one base from this, so it may be a read error. J is TRBJ2-3 and V is TRBV3-2; the table assigns TRBD1, which was not confirmed against the DNA. TRBV3-2 is a documented pseudogene. This CDR3 is built from 15 residues. CDR3 sequence: CASSRHRGTTDTQYF. The CDR3 DNA reads TGTGCCAGCAGCCGACACAGGGGTACCACAGATACGCAGTATTTT.

This clonotype has a single count. This chain links TRBV29-1 with TRBJ2-3; maybe TRBD2 (6 bases). Trimming pared 0 bases from V and 0 bases from J, leaving 13 bases between. The length of the CDR3 is 16 residues. Per germline, CDR1 SQVTM and CDR2 ANQGSEA. Written as DNA, the CDR3 is TGCAGCGTTGAAGACCCCCCCAGCGGGAGCACAGATACGCAGTATTTT. Amino acid sequence: CSVEDPPSGSTDTQYF.

This clonotype has only a few counts. This chain joins TRBV28 and TRBJ2-7; D might be TRBD2 (5 bases). The CDR3 spans 14 residues. Germline V gene data show CDR1 as MDHEN and CDR2 as SYDVKM. Deletions cut 6 bases from V and 2 bases from J, with 14 bases between. The chain's CDR3 is CASRAGGSPYEQYF. The CDR3 bases are TGTGCCAGCAGGGCCGGTGGGAGCCCCTACGAGCAGTACTTC.

This clonotype was seen a handful of times. This chain connects TRBV3-1 to TRBJ1-1; perhaps TRBD1 as D (6 bases). V lost 7 bases and J lost 7, with 16 bases in between. The CDR3 consists of 13 residues. Germline V gives CDR1 LGHDT, CDR2 YNNKEL (reference sequence). CDR3 region: CASMAGAGSEAFF. The CDR3 DNA is TGTGCCAGCATGGCGGGGGCGGGAAGTGAAGCTTTCTTT.

In regard to this clonotype: A far more abundant clone sits one base away, making this likely a read error. The J gene is TRBJ1-1, the V gene TRBV11-1; 9 bases are shared with TRBD1. The CDR3 has 15 amino acids. Trimming took 5 bases from V and 9 from J; bases not matched to a gene: 13. From germline, CDR1 is SGHAT and CDR2 FQDESV (reference sequence). CDR3 residues: CASSPKQGARTKAFF. Here the CDR3 DNA reads TGTGCCAGCAGCCCGAAACAGGGGGCAAGGACTAAAGCTTTCTTT.

The chain links TRBV2 to TRBJ2-3, with 7 positions matching TRBD2. The germline V gene encodes CDR1 SNHLY and CDR2 FYNNEI. With V trimmed by 5 bases and J by 2 bases, 4 bases remained unmatched. The CDR3 is 14 residues long. In nucleotides, the CDR3 is TGTGCCAGCAGTCGAAGCGGGGCCACAGATACGCAGTATTTT. It encodes CASSRSGATDTQYF. Variable domain in full (rest from reference TRBV2 and TRBJ2-3): EPEVTQTPSHQVTQMGQEVILRCVPISNHLYFYWYRQILGQKVEFLVSFYNNEISEKSEIFDDQFSVERPDGSNFTLKIRSTKLEDSAMYFCASSRSGATDTQYFGPGTRLTVL.

As for this clonotype: This may stem from a read error, because a much larger clone lies one nucleotide away. The chain couples TRBV18 to TRBJ2-1; 11 bases are shared with TRBD2. The J call may not be correct, given that the DNA end is closer to TRBJ2-7. This CDR3 has 19 amino acids. Germline lookup yields CDR1 KGHSH and CDR2 LQKENI. CDR3 residues: CASSPPFRQGLAAYNEQYF. The CDR3 DNA reads TGTGCCAGCTCACCACCGTTTCGGCAGGGACTAGCGGCATACAATGAGCAGTACTTC.

The rearrangement joins TRBV15 to TRBJ1-3; D is unclear. The CDR3 has 14 amino acids. CDR1 and CDR2 (germline): LNHNV, YYDKDF (reference sequence). Trimming removed 0 bases from V and 8 bases from J, with 11 bases in between. CDR3 in DNA: TGTGCCACCAGCAGAGATGAGGTAGAAGACACCATATATTTT. It yields the protein CATSRDEVEDTIYF.

In its sample, this clonotype was seen many times. V gene TRBV11-2 combines with J gene TRBJ2-2, with 12 positions matching TRBD2. Germline V CDR1 and CDR2: SGHAT, FQNNGV. There are 20 residues in the CDR3. J was trimmed by 0 bases and V by 5 bases; bases with no gene match: 13. For the CDR3, the DNA is TGTGCCAGCAGCGGGGGACTAGCGGGTCCTGCCCCCTCGAACACCGGGGAGCTGTTTTTT. Translating it yields CASSGGLAGPAPSNTGELFF. Combining the CDR3 with reference TRBV11-2 and TRBJ2-2 gives the whole variable domain EAGVAQSPRYKIIEKRQSVAFWCNPISGHATLYWYQQILGQGPKLLIQFQNNGVVDDSQLPKDRFSAERLKGVDSTLKIQPAKLEDSAVYLCASSGGLAGPAPSNTGELFFGEGSRLTVL.

In this sample, this clonotype turned up many times. The chain combines TRBV11-2 with TRBJ2-3; 8 nucleotides align to TRBD2. This CDR3 is 14 amino acids long. The germline CDR1 and CDR2 sequences are SGHAT and FQNNGV. J lost 2 bases, V lost 5 bases, and 3 bases had no gene match. The CDR3 bases are TGTGCCAGCAGCCTAGCGGGCCTCACAGATACGCAGTATTTT. Translation gives CASSLAGLTDTQYF.